These T cell receptor beta chains were read from a single sample in a study of T cell responses to AZD1222 COVID-19 vaccine. Profiled with immunoSEQ multiplex PCR; TCRdb holds only in-frame clones, not every one. The table lists about 39,000 clones, 80% to 95% of them singletons. The source was peripheral blood, collected 28 days after the second AZD1222 dose. All receptors come from an adult who received the AZD1222 COVID-19 vaccine. Both conserved end residues are part of each CDR3. The order of the fields is V gene, clone size, D gene, J gene, CDR3 DNA, CDR3 protein. D genes are given only for firm matches. Expanded clones get a size class; other rows say once, few or many, or leave the size out.

>TRBV19|NA|NA|TRBJ1-1
TGTGCCAGTAGTACAGGGCAGAACACTGAAGCTTTCTTT
CASSTGQNTEAFF
>TRBV18|once|NA|TRBJ2-7
TGTGCCAGCTCACCTTCAGGATCCTACGAGCAGTACTTC
CASSPSGSYEQYF
>TRBV19|once|NA|TRBJ2-5
TGTGCCAGTCCCCTCTCCCGACAGGACCAAGAGACCCAGTACTTC
CASPLSRQDQETQYF
>TRBV6-5|NA|TRBD1|TRBJ1-1
TGTGCCAGCAGGCCCCTCAACAGGGGAGGGACTGAAGCTTTCTTT
CASRPLNRGGTEAFF
>TRBV5-4|NA|TRBD1|TRBJ1-2
TGTGCCAGCAGCGGGGTACAGGGGGTCTTTGGCTACACCTTC
CASSGVQGVFGYTF
>TRBV6-4|NA|NA|TRBJ2-1
TGTGCCAGCAGTGACTCCCCCCTAAGTGAGCAGTTCTTC
CASSDSPLSEQFF
>TRBV7-8|NA|TRBD1|TRBJ1-2
TGTGCCAGCAGCTTAACAGGGGGTGACTATGGCTACACCTTC
CASSLTGGDYGYTF
>TRBV6-6|NA|NA|TRBJ2-3
TGTGCCAGCAGGAATAGCGGACTCACAGATACGCAGTATTTT
CASRNSGLTDTQYF
>TRBV10-3|NA|NA|TRBJ1-4
TGTGCCATCAGTGAGCCGACTGGGGGGGCCAATAATGAAAAACTGTTTTTT
CAISEPTGGANNEKLFF
>TRBV6-4|NA|NA|TRBJ1-1
TGTGCCAGCAGTTATCAGGAGAGCACTGAAGCTTTCTTT
CASSYQESTEAFF
>TRBV19|NA|NA|TRBJ1-5
TGTGCCAGTAGTCCCCGGACAAAACTTCAGCCCCAGCATTTT
CASSPRTKLQPQHF
>TRBV7-8|NA|NA|TRBJ2-2
TGTGCCAGCAGCCTCTCGACTAGAACTAACCCCGGGGAGCTGTTTTTT
CASSLSTRTNPGELFF
>TRBV6-5|NA|TRBD1|TRBJ1-2
TGTGCCAGCAGTTATAGACAGGGGGGCTATGGCTACACCTTC
CASSYRQGGYGYTF
>TRBV5-1|NA|NA|TRBJ1-2
TGCGCCAGCAGCTTGGACACAGGGTCCGCAGCGTATGGCTACACCTTC
CASSLDTGSAAYGYTF
>TRBV7-7|NA|TRBD2|TRBJ2-1
TGTGCCAGCAGCGCGCGGGGGAGCTCCTACAATGAGCAGTTCTTC
CASSARGSSYNEQFF
>TRBV5-4|NA|TRBD2|TRBJ2-1
TGTGCCAGCAGCTCGGGGGGGCGCTCCTACAATGAGCAGTTCTTC
CASSSGGRSYNEQFF
>TRBV19|NA|NA|TRBJ1-2
TGTGCCAGTAGTATGACAGTGTTGAACTATGGCTACACCTTC
CASSMTVLNYGYTF
>TRBV3-1/TRBV3-2|NA|TRBD2|TRBJ2-3
TGTGCCAGCAGCCGTCGGACTAGCGGGGGGAAGTCTAAAGATACGCAGTATTTT
CASSRRTSGGKSKDTQYF
>TRBV6-5|NA|TRBD1|TRBJ1-1
TGTGCCAGCACGCAAAGCCCGGGACAGCACACTGAAGCTTTCTTT
CASTQSPGQHTEAFF